Each of the 12 T cell receptor beta chains below was sequenced from the same sample in a study of blood T cell repertoires in COVID-19. Repertoires were generated with immunoSEQ multiplex PCR, while TCRdb's copy carries only in-frame clones and drops some. The repertoire consists of approximately 150,000 clones, with around 90% occurring once and the leading ten covering about 1.5%. Material for sequencing was peripheral blood. The source is a human donor in a cohort sampled during active COVID-19.

The rearrangement joins TRBV5-6 to TRBJ2-5; 11 bases fit TRBD2. The CDR3 has 15 amino acids. The V gene end was trimmed by 2 bases and the J gene end by 5 bases; junction bases not matched to a gene: 5. Germline values: CDR1 SGHDT, CDR2 YYEEEE. CDR3 in amino acids: CASSFPGLAVETQYF. The CDR3 nucleotides are TGTGCCAGCAGCTTTCCGGGACTAGCGGTCGAGACCCAGTACTTC.

Note on this clone: The same CDR3 arises from other DNA sequences in this sample as well. The J gene is TRBJ1-3, the V gene TRBV18; tentatively, D is TRBD1 (6 bases). The CDR3 covers 16 residues. Germline values: CDR1 KGHSH, CDR2 LQKENI. V was shortened by 3 bases and J by 0 bases, with 12 bases between the two germline ends. The CDR3 spells CASSPNPTGSGNTIYF. The DNA for the CDR3 is TGTGCCAGCTCACCTAACCCGACAGGCTCTGGAAACACCATATATTTT. Full variable domain (remainder filled in from reference TRBV18 and TRBJ1-3): NAGVMQNPRHLVRRRGQEARLRCSPMKGHSHVYWYRQLPEEGLKFMVYLQKENIIDESGMPKERFSAEFPKEGPSILRIQQVVRGDSAAYFCASSPNPTGSGNTIYFGEGSWLTVV.

This sequence joins TRBV19 and TRBJ2-3, with 12 bases lining up with TRBD2. The ends lost 3 bases at V and 1 base at J; junction bases unmatched: 2. Germline CDR1 is LNHDA and CDR2 is SQIVND (reference sequence). The length of the CDR3 is 16 residues. The CDR3 is CASSIPSGGGTDTQYF. CDR3 coding DNA: TGTGCCAGTAGTATTCCTAGCGGGGGGGGCACAGATACGCAGTATTTT.

J is TRBJ1-4 and V is TRBV6-5; 7 nucleotides line up with TRBD1. Looked up from germline, CDR1 is MNHEY and CDR2 is SVGAGI. This CDR3 region has 14 residues. Trimming took 8 bases from V and 3 from J; bases not matched to a gene: 6. The CDR3 bases are TGTGCCAGCCTGACAGGGTCGGCTAATGAAAAACTGTTTTTT. Translating gives CASLTGSANEKLFF.

The chain has TRBV11-2 and TRBJ2-7; TRBD2 might be the D (5 bases). Per the germline V gene, CDR1 is SGHAT and CDR2 is FQNNGV. CDR3 length equals 13 residues. V lost 2 bases and J lost 1, with 6 bases in between. The CDR3 nucleotides are TGTGCCAGCAGCTTACCGGGATCCTACGAGCAGTACTTC. Encoded protein: CASSLPGSYEQYF.

CDR3 bases: TGTGCCAGCAGTACAGGGGGCACTGAAGCTTTCTTT. Protein sequence: CASSTGGTEAFF. This chain uses TRBV12-3 or TRBV12-4 with TRBJ1-1; TRBD1 matches 8 bases. The V and J ends lost 5 bases and 4 bases, in that order; junction bases with no gene match: 0. This CDR3 is 12 amino acids long.

The chain links TRBV7-2 to TRBJ2-5, with a tentative D call TRBD2 (5 bases). This CDR3 is 15 amino acids long. The V end was cut by 1 base, the J end by 2 bases, with 11 bases between. The germline CDR1 and CDR2 sequences are SGHTA and FQGNSA. In nucleotides, the CDR3 is TGTGCCAGCAGCTTAGTTAGAACGGGGCAAGAGACCCAGTACTTC. Protein: CASSLVRTGQETQYF.

The chain recombines TRBV12-3 or TRBV12-4 with TRBJ1-2; perhaps TRBD1 as D (6 bases). The CDR3 has 12 amino acids. Trimming removed 6 bases at V and 2 bases at J, with 7 bases between. CDR3 sequence (DNA): TGTGCCAGCAGCGGACAGAACTATGGCTACACCTTC. The encoded protein is CASSGQNYGYTF.

CDR3 region: CASSLGQGDTQYF. DNA of the CDR3: TGTGCCAGCAGCTTAGGGCAGGGTGATACCCAGTACTTC. J is TRBJ2-5 and V is TRBV7-9; tentative D call: TRBD1 (5 bases). Germline loops: CDR1 SEHNR, CDR2 FQNEAQ (reference sequence). This CDR3 contains 13 residues. With 1 base removed from V and 8 bases from J, the gap between germline ends came to 11 bases.

The chain links TRBV29-1 to TRBJ1-5; tentative D call: TRBD1 (5 bases). The CDR3 is 13 residues long. CDR1 SQVTM and CDR2 ANQGSEA come from the germline V gene. V lost 6 bases to trimming and J lost 4 bases, with 13 bases between them. The CDR3 reads CSVLDILNQPQHF. The CDR3 DNA is TGCAGCGTCTTGGACATATTAAATCAGCCCCAGCATTTT. Filled out from reference TRBV29-1 and TRBJ1-5, the complete variable domain reads SAVISQKPSRDICQRGTSLTIQCQVDSQVTMMFWYRQQPGQSLTLIATANQGSEATYESGFVIDKFPISRPNLTFSTLTVSNMSPEDSSIYLCSVLDILNQPQHFGDGTRLSIL.

The chain recombines TRBV19 with TRBJ2-5; D not certain. The ends were cut back, 3 bases at V and 0 bases at J, with 14 bases in the middle. The length of the CDR3 is 16 residues. Germline V gene data show CDR1 as LNHDA and CDR2 as SQIVND (reference sequence). For the CDR3, the DNA is TGTGCCAGTAGTATCCTATACGACACGTACCAAGAGACCCAGTACTTC. Its translation is CASSILYDTYQETQYF.

This chain joins TRBV5-1 and TRBJ1-2; TRBD1 agrees at 7 bases. This CDR3 is 15 amino acids long. Germline values: CDR1 SGHRS, CDR2 YFSETQ. The V and J ends lost 2 bases and 6 bases, in that order; junction bases with no gene match: 10. The CDR3 loop reads CASSLKNRGLDGYTF. As DNA, the CDR3 is TGCGCCAGCAGCTTAAAAAACAGGGGTTTGGATGGCTACACCTTC.